This entry concerns a single TCR beta chain. This clonotype was counted between two and nine times. This clone's antigen is unknown. Per-nucleotide qualities are absent, and no much larger clonotype sits a single base away. These data come from a study of T cells in Graves' hyperthyroidism and ophthalmopathy (dated by TCRdb to between 2018 and 2020). A note on the overall study: Peripheral blood samples were taken at initial diagnosis, before any treatment was given. The paper describes TCR Vbeta CDR3 sequencing of more than 120 peripheral blood samples, made up of 43 ophthalmopathy patients, more than 70 hyperthyroidism patients and some 17 progressor patients. Following sampling, methimazole starting at 30 mg daily was given to hyperthyroidism patients, and high-dose intravenous methylprednisolone was given to ophthalmopathy patients. TCR V-J signatures able to tell the groups apart were searched for in a discovery cohort of 100 patients, of whom more than 40 had Graves' ophthalmopathy and under 65 had stable Graves' hyperthyroidism. The 100 or so discovery patients were randomly divided into training and test sets at a 7:3 ratio. In several Graves' hyperthyroidism patients, the study also compared T-cell repertoires from thyroid tissue with T-cell repertoires from blood. An independent validation cohort of 18 to 20 hyperthyroidism patients and 15 or so patients who later progressed to ophthalmopathy tested prospective prediction of ophthalmopathy.

A patient counted as having stable Graves' hyperthyroidism if no progression to ophthalmopathy occurred over 18 months of follow-up. Hyperthyroidism patients were newly diagnosed, had a disease duration of under 2 months, and were aged 18 to 65 years. The study excluded patients with uncontrolled infections, other autoimmune diseases, pregnancy or lactation. Diagnoses were based on clinical symptoms, serum thyroxine and TRAb, thyroid ultrasound and orbital computed tomography. Ficoll-Paque density gradient centrifugation was used to isolate PBMCs from about 10 ml of fresh peripheral blood. Total RNA was extracted using Trizol reagent, and RNA quality was assessed on an Agilent 2100 Bioanalyzer. The trim is 5 bases for V and 1 base for J, with a gap of 21 bases between the germline ends. The germline V gene yields MGHDK for CDR1 and SYGVNS for CDR2. The CDR3 covers 19 residues, taking in both the cysteine and the phenylalanine. The entry retains the CDR3 DNA only, 57 bases that are in frame from base 1.

TCR beta CDR3 regions were amplified from RNA transcripts. For the first round of RT-PCR on the TCR CDR3, the HTBI primer set was used together with the Qiagen OneStep RT-PCR kit. A second multiplex PCR round built the libraries, followed by size selection and purification. Paired-end sequencing of the libraries was performed with 100 bp reads on an Illumina HiSeq2000. Per the authors' processing: SOAPnuke was used to process the raw data, with reads discarded if the reads contained adapters or uncalled bases, had a mean Phred below 15, or lacked an exact constant-primer or identifier match. High-quality paired reads were merged with COPE v1.2.5, and unique nucleotide sequences were defined as clonotypes. MiTCR v1.1 was used to align clonotypes to the IMGT TRBV, TRBD and TRBJ reference segments. The analysis included only V-J combinations with a frequency above 0.0001, which together covered 99% to 99.2% of the repertoires. A TCS score was defined as the ratio between F50 (clonal expansion) and ExV (chaos), using BLOSUM62-based TCRdist between CDR3 peptides within each V-J. Welch's t-statistics and random forest reduced 500 to 650 V-J features to some 14, which were used in a naive Bayes classifier (R e1071). TCRdb reran the public reads through fastp at Q25 and MiXCR, keeping productive beta chains. Each entry merges the rows of one CDR3 protein and shows their most common DNA and genes. The V and J calls reflect TCRdb's pipeline rather than the authors' work. The sample contains about 360,000 distinct CDR3 sequences, around 13% of them found a single time. The ten largest clones add up to less than 10% of the sample.

General conclusions and limits of the study: Most expanded thyroid clonotypes (frequency above 0.001) were also detected in blood, suggesting blood repertoires may reflect thyroid immune responses. In validation, progression to ophthalmopathy was predicted by the model with about 70% sensitivity and just over 72% specificity, a median of roughly 6.4 months before onset. In cross-validation, a model built on a 13 V-J signature told ophthalmopathy apart from stable hyperthyroidism with 85% to 90% sensitivity and around 83% specificity, and in testing the same model reached 80%/75%. Sample size was not statistically predetermined, and blinding of investigators to group allocation was not performed.

What was sequenced was blood. The chain couples TRBV25-1 to TRBJ2-6, with TRBD2 tentatively as D gene (6 bases match). The sequence was collected from a woman between 18 and 29 years old with Graves' hyperthyroidism. The encoded CDR3 is CASSIPIGGEHSGANVLTF. The DNA is as follows: TGTGCCAGCAGTATCCCAATAGGCGGGGAACATTCTGGGGCCAACGTCCTGACTTTC.